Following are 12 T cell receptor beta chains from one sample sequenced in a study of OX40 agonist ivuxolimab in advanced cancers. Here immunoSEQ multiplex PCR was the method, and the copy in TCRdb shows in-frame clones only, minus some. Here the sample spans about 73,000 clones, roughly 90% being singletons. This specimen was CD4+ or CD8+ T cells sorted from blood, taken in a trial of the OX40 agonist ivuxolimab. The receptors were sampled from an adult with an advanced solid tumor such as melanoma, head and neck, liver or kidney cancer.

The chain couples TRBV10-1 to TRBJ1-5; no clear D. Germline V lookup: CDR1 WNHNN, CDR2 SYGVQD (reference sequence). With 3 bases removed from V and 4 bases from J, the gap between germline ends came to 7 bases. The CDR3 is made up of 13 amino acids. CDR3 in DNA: TGCGCCAGCAGTGAACGGAAAAATCAGCCCCAGCATTTT. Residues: CASSERKNQPQHF.

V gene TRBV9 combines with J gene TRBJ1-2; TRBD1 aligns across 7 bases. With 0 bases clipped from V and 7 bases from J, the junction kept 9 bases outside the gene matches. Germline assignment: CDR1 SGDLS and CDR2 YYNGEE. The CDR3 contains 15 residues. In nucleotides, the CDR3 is TGTGCCAGCAGCGTAGCACCGAACACAGGGGCTGGCTACACCTTC. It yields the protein CASSVAPNTGAGYTF.

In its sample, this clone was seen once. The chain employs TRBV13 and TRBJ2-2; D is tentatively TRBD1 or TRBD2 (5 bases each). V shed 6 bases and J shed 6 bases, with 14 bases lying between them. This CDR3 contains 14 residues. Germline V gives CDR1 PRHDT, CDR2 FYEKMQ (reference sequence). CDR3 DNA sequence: TGTGCCAGCAGTCAACCAGGGAGTTCCGGGGAGCTGTTTTTT. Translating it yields CASSQPGSSGELFF.

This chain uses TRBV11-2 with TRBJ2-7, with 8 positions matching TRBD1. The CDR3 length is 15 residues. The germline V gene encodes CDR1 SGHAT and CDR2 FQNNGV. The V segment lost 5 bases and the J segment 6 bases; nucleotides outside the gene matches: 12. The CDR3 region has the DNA TGTGCCAGCAGCCCCTCTGGCAGGGGGCTGCTCGAGCAGTACTTC. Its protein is CASSPSGRGLLEQYF.

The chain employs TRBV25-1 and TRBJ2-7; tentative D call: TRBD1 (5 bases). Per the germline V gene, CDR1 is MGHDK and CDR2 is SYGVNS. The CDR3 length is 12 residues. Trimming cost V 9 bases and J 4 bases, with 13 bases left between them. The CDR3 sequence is CASALGVYEQYF. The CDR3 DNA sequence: TGTGCCAGTGCCCTAGGGGTTTACGAGCAGTACTTC.

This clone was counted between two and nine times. Here the CDR3 DNA reads TGTGCCAGCTCAGCTTCACAGGGGACGGATGGCTACACCTTC. Residues: CASSASQGTDGYTF. V gene TRBV18 combines with J gene TRBJ1-2; 7 bases are a match to TRBD1. CDR3 length equals 14 residues. With V trimmed by 5 bases and J by 6 bases, 9 bases remained unmatched. Germline lookup yields CDR1 KGHSH and CDR2 LQKENI. The full variable domain, completed using reference TRBV18 and TRBJ1-2, is NAGVMQNPRHLVRRRGQEARLRCSPMKGHSHVYWYRQLPEEGLKFMVYLQKENIIDESGMPKERFSAEFPKEGPSILRIQQVVRGDSAAYFCASSASQGTDGYTFGSGTRLTVV.

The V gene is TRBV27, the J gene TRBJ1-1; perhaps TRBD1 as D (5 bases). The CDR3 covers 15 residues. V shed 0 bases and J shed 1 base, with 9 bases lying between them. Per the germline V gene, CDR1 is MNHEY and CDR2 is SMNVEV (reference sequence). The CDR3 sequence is CASSLSTGGNTEAFF. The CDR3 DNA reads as TGTGCCAGCAGTTTATCGACGGGGGGGAACACTGAAGCTTTCTTT.

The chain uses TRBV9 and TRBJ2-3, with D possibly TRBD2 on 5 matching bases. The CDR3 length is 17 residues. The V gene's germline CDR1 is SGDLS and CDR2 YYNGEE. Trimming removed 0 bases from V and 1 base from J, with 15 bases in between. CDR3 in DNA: TGTGCCAGCAGCGTAGTAGGAGTAGCGTTAGGCACAGATACGCAGTATTTT. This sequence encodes CASSVVGVALGTDTQYF.

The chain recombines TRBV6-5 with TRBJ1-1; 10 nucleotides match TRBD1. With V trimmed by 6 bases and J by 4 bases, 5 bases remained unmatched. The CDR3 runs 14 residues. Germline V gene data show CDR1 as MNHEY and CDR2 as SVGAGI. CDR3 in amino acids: CASRFDRGLTEAFF. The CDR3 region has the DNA TGTGCCAGCAGATTCGACAGGGGGCTCACTGAAGCTTTCTTT.

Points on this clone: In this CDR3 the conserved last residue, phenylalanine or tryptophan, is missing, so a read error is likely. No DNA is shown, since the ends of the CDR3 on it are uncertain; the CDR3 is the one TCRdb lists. The CDR3 sequence is CASSFLEA. The chain is built from TRBV28 and TRBJ2-4; the D call of TRBD2 is as the table states it, not checked on the DNA. The germline V gene encodes CDR1 MDHEN and CDR2 SYDVKM. The CDR3 is 8 residues long, counting both termini.

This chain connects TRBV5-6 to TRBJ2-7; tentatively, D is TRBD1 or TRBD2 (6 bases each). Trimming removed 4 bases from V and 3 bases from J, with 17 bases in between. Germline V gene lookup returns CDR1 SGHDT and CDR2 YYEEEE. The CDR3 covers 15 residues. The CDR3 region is CASSLAGGRIYEQYF. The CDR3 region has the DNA TGTGCCAGCAGCCTGGCCGGGGGCAGAATCTACGAGCAGTACTTC.

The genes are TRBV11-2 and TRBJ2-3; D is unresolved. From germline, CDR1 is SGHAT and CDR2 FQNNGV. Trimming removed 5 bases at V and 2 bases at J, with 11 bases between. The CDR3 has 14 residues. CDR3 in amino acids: CASSRTGFTDTQYF. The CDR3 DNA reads TGTGCCAGCAGCAGAACCGGGTTCACAGATACGCAGTATTTT.